This T cell receptor beta chain was identified during a study of response to subunit inactivated influenza vaccine. Study conclusions and caveats: It was the authors' suggestion that each seasonal influenza vaccination recruits few new T cells.

One entry per CDR3 protein, called by TCRdb with MiXCR from the RT-PCR reads. The table lists some 500,000 distinct CDR3 sequences, 16% of them singletons. Germline V gives CDR1 KGHDR, CDR2 SFDVKD. V was pared by 0 bases and J by 6 bases, with 3 bases of the junction left unmatched. The length of the CDR3 is 16 residues. This clonotype has just a few counts. Antigen: not known. This sequence joins TRBV24-1 and TRBJ2-2, with 10 bases aligning to TRBD1. The clonotype was recovered from a man aged 45 to 70 who received an inactivated influenza vaccine. The material was CD4+ T cells sorted from PBMCs, obtained around 2 years after vaccination. CDR3 nucleotide sequence: TGTGCCACCAGTGATTTGACGACAGGGGGCCCCGGGGAGCTGTTTTTT. The encoded protein is CATSDLTTGGPGELFF.